This T cell receptor beta chain was found in a study of blood T cell repertoires in COVID-19. The authors' processing: Reference gene primer amplification gave nucleated cell count estimates. Assay: immunoSEQ multiplex PCR; the TCRdb copy retains only in-frame clones and omits some. The V and J calls and clone size come from that table; D and trimming were worked out from the DNA. The table lists 250,000 to 350,000 clones, approximately 90% of them singletons, with under 2.5% in the top ten. CDR3 length: 15 amino acids. Trimming left V 2 bases short and J 7 bases short, with 15 bases between. Looked up from germline, CDR1 is SGHTA and CDR2 is FQGTGA.

This rearrangement joins TRBV7-3 to TRBJ2-1; no clear D. The TCR was taken from a woman aged 60-70 years in a cohort exposed to, infected with or recovered from COVID-19 (not recorded which). Material for sequencing was PBMCs or T cells enriched from blood (not recorded which). CDR3 sequence reads: CASSLYEVAGNEQFF. CDR3 DNA sequence: TGTGCCAGCAGCTTATACGAGGTAGCCGGTAATGAGCAGTTCTTC.